This T cell receptor beta chain originates from a study of T cell responses to AZD1222 COVID-19 vaccine. Sequencing used immunoSEQ multiplex PCR; TCRdb keeps in-frame clones, though not all of them. The sample carries 130,000 or so clones, about 86% recorded once. This receptor was identified in an adult in good health. The sample in question was peripheral blood, obtained on day 0 of AZD1222 vaccination.

CDR3 DNA: TGTGCCAGCAGTTTCTCCGGGACAGGCTCCTACGAGCAGTACTTC. Amino acid sequence: CASSFSGTGSYEQYF. The chain employs TRBV27 and TRBJ2-7, with TRBD1 identical over 8 bases. Germline V lookup: CDR1 MNHEY, CDR2 SMNVEV (reference sequence). This CDR3 region has 15 residues. V shed 3 bases and J 0 bases; nucleotides not matched to a gene: 4.